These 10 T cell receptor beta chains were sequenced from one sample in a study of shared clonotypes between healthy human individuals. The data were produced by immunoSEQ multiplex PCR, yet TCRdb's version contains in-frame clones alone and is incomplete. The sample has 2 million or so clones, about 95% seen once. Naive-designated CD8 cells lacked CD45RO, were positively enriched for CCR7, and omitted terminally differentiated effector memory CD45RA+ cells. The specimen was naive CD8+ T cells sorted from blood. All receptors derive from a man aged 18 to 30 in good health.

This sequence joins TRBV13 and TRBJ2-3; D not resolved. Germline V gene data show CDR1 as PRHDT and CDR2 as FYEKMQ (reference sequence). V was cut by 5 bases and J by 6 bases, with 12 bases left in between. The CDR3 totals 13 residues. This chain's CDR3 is CASSARLGDTQYF. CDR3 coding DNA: TGTGCCAGCAGCGCGAGACTTGGCGATACGCAGTATTTT.

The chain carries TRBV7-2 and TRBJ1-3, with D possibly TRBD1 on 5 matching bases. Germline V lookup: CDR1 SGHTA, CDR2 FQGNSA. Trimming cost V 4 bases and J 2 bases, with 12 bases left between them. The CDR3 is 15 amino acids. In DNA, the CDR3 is TGTGCCAGCAGCTACGGGGACGCCCCTGGAAACACCATATATTTT. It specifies CASSYGDAPGNTIYF.

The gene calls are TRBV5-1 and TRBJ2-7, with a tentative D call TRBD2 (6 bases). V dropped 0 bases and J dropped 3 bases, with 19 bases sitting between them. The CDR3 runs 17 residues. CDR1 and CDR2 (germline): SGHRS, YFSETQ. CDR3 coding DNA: TGCGCCAGCAGCTTGGGAGATGTGGGGCTAGCGAGCTACGAGCAGTACTTC. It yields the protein CASSLGDVGLASYEQYF.

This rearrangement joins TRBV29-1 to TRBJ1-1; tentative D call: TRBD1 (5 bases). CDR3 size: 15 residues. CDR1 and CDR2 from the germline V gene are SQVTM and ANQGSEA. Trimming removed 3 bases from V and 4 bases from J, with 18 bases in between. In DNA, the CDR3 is TGCAGCGTTGATTTACGGACATCCGTAGCCACTGAAGCTTTCTTT. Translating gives CSVDLRTSVATEAFF. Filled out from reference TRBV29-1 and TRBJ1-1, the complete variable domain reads SAVISQKPSRDICQRGTSLTIQCQVDSQVTMMFWYRQQPGQSLTLIATANQGSEATYESGFVIDKFPISRPNLTFSTLTVSNMSPEDSSIYLCSVDLRTSVATEAFFGQGTRLTVV.

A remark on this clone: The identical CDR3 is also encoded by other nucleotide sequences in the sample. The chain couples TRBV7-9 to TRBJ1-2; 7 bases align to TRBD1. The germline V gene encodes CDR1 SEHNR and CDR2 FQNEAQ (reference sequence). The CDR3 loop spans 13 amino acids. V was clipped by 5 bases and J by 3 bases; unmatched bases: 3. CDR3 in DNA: TGTGCCAGCAGCCCCACAGGGGACTATGGCTACACCTTC. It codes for CASSPTGDYGYTF.

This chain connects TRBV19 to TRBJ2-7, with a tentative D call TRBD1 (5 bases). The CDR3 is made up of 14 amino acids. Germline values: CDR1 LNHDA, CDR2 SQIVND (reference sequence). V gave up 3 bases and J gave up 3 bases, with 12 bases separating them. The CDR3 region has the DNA TGTGCCAGTAGTATGGGGCCGTATAACTACGAGCAGTACTTC. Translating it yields CASSMGPYNYEQYF.

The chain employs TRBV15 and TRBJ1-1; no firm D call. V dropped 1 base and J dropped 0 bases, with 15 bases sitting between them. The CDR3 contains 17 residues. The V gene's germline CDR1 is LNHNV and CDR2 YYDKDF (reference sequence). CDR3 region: CATSRGPGESLNTEAFF. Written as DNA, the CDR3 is TGTGCCACCAGCAGAGGTCCAGGAGAATCACTGAACACTGAAGCTTTCTTT. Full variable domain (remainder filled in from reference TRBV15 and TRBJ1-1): DAMVIQNPRYQVTQFGKPVTLSCSQTLNHNVMYWYQQKSSQAPKLLFHYYDKDFNNEADTPDNFQSRRPNTSFCFLDIRSPGLGDTAMYLCATSRGPGESLNTEAFFGQGTRLTVV.

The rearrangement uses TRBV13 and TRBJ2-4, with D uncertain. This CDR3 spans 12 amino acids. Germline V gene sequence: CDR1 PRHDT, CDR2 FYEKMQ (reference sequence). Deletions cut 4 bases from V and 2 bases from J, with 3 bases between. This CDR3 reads CASSSSKNIQYF. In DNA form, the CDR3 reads TGTGCCAGCAGCTCCTCCAAAAACATTCAGTACTTC.

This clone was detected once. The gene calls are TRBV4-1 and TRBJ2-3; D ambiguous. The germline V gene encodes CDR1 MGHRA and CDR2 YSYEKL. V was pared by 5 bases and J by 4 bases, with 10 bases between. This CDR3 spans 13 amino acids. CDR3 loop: CASSTRTADTQYF. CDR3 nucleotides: TGCGCCAGCAGCACCCGCACGGCAGATACGCAGTATTTT.

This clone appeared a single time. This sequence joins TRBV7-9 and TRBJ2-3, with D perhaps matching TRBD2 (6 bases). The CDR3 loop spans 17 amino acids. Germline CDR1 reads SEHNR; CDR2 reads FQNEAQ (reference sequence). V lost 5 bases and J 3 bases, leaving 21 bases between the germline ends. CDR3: CASSAPETGTLTDTQYF. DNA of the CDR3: TGTGCCAGCAGCGCGCCCGAAACCGGGACTCTAACAGATACGCAGTATTTT.